Listed below are T cell receptor beta chains from one sample, sequenced in a study of CD8 T cells in Susac syndrome. In TCRdb, the immunoSEQ multiplex PCR reads were re-called with MiXCR into one record per CDR3 protein. There are approximately 54,000 distinct CDR3 sequences in the sample; approximately 95% occur only once, and less than 0.9% lies in the top ten. The source material was CD8+ T cells from PBMCs. These receptors came from a human donor with Susac syndrome. CDR3s include the opening cysteine and the closing phenylalanine or tryptophan. Each record gives: D gene, J gene, V gene, clone size, CDR3 DNA, CDR3 protein. A D gene is named only where the DNA matches it firmly. The size entry is marked missing in some rows and otherwise reads once, few, many or a size class.

>.|TRBJ1-1|TRBV27|.
TGTGCCAGCAGTTTAGGGGGGAACACTGAAGCTTTCTTT
CASSLGGNTEAFF
>.|TRBJ2-1|TRBV14|.
TGTGCCAGTTTGCCCACTGGTTTCTCCTACAATGAGCAGTTCTTC
CASLPTGFSYNEQFF
>.|TRBJ2-1|TRBV4-3|.
TGCGCCAGCAGCCCCGGTATAGAGCAGTTCTTC
CASSPGIEQFF
>.|TRBJ2-1|TRBV27|.
TGTGCCAGCAGTAAGACCAGGGAGGTGGGGTTCGGTGAGCAGTTCTTC
CASSKTREVGFGEQFF
>.|TRBJ2-7|TRBV5-1|.
TGCGCCAGCAGCTTGGTGACAGAGCACACCTACGAGCAGTACTTC
CASSLVTEHTYEQYF
>.|TRBJ2-5|TRBV6-2/TRBV6-3|.
TGTGCCAGCAGTTCAGAGACCCAGTACTTC
CASSSETQYF
>.|TRBJ1-6|TRBV7-9|once
TGTGCCAGCAGCTTAGCTTGGGACTTCTATAATTCACCCCTCCACTTT
CASSLAWDFYNSPLHF
>.|TRBJ2-7|TRBV11-2|few
TGTGCCAGCAGCTTAGGAGTATACGAGCAGTACTTC
CASSLGVYEQYF
>.|TRBJ2-1|TRBV5-4|.
TGTGCCAGCGGGGGTATGGGCAATGAGCAGTTCTTC
CASGGMGNEQFF
>.|TRBJ1-2|TRBV4-3|.
TGCGCCAGCAGCCAAGATATAGGACAGAACTATGGCTACACCTTC
CASSQDIGQNYGYTF
>.|TRBJ1-1|TRBV7-3|.
TGTGCCAGCAGCTTAAACAGGGTGAACACTGAAGCTTTCTTT
CASSLNRVNTEAFF
>TRBD2|TRBJ2-5|TRBV7-8|.
TGTGCCAGCAGCTTAAAAGGGAGACTAGCGGGGCAAGAGACCCAGTACTTC
CASSLKGRLAGQETQYF
>TRBD1|TRBJ2-7|TRBV30|.
TGTGCCTGGAGACCCGGGACAGGGAACTCCTACGAGCAGTACTTC
CAWRPGTGNSYEQYF
>TRBD2|TRBJ2-7|TRBV11-2|few
TGTGCCAGCAGTACAAGAGCGGGGAACTCCTACGAGCAGTACTTC
CASSTRAGNSYEQYF
>.|TRBJ2-3|TRBV9|.
TGTGCCAGCAGCGTAGAGCCAGGGGGCACAGATACGCAGTATTTT
CASSVEPGGTDTQYF
>.|TRBJ1-5|TRBV5-6|.
TGTGCCAGCAGCTTGAGGGCAGAAGGTCAGCCCCAGCATTTT
CASSLRAEGQPQHF
>TRBD2|TRBJ2-3|TRBV7-6|.
TGTGCCAGCAGCTCCCGACTAGCCGAAGGCACAGATACGCAGTATTTT
CASSSRLAEGTDTQYF
>TRBD1|TRBJ1-6|TRBV12-3/TRBV12-4|.
TGTGCCAGCAGGACCCGGGACAGATCACCCCTCCACTTT
CASRTRDRSPLHF
>.|TRBJ2-1|TRBV10-3|.
TGTGCCATCAGCCTAGACAGCTACAATGAGCAGTTCTTC
CAISLDSYNEQFF
>TRBD1|TRBJ1-2|TRBV29-1|.
TGCAGCGTTGAGGGGACAGGGTCTCGTGGCTACACCTTC
CSVEGTGSRGYTF
>.|TRBJ2-7|TRBV12-3/TRBV12-4|.
TGTGCCAGCAGTTTCTCACCCTCGTACGAGCAGTACTTC
CASSFSPSYEQYF
>TRBD1|TRBJ1-5|TRBV6-2/TRBV6-3|.
TGTGCCAGCAGTTACTCAACCGGACAGGGGAATAGCAATCAGCCCCAGCATTTT
CASSYSTGQGNSNQPQHF
>.|TRBJ2-7|TRBV14|.
TGTGCCAGCAGCCGCGCGGGGGACACGGCGCAGTACTTC
CASSRAGDTAQYF
>.|TRBJ1-2|TRBV29-1|.
TGCAGCGTGACCCTGATTAGATCTGGCTACACCTTC
CSVTLIRSGYTF
>TRBD1|TRBJ1-5|TRBV9|.
TGTGCCAGCAGCGAAACAGGGGACCCGAATCAGCCCCAGCATTTT
CASSETGDPNQPQHF
>.|TRBJ1-5|TRBV27|once
TGTGCCAGCAGTGACAGTGTCTATCAGCCCCAGCATTTT
CASSDSVYQPQHF
>TRBD1|TRBJ2-7|TRBV5-4|.
TGTGCCAGCAGCTTGGGGGGACAGGGGATCCACGAGCAGTACTTC
CASSLGGQGIHEQYF
>.|TRBJ1-6|TRBV12-3/TRBV12-4|.
TGTGCCCGCCGAGGGTTTAGGGGGGCGTCCTATAATTCACCCCTCCACTTT
CARRGFRGASYNSPLHF
>.|TRBJ1-1|TRBV12-3/TRBV12-4|.
TGTGCCAGCAGTCCTAACACTGAAGCTTTCTTT
CASSPNTEAFF
>TRBD2|TRBJ2-3|TRBV20-1|once
TGCAGTGCCCACGAAATAGGGACTAGCCAAGATACGCAGTATTTT
CSAHEIGTSQDTQYF
>TRBD2|TRBJ2-7|TRBV6-2/TRBV6-3|.
TGTGCCAGCAGCCACCTGACTAGCTCCCACGAGCAGTACTTC
CASSHLTSSHEQYF
>.|TRBJ2-3|TRBV7-9|once
TGTGCCAGCAGCTTAGGTGGGGGATTGTTAAATACGCAGTATTTT
CASSLGGGLLNTQYF
>.|TRBJ2-7|TRBV5-6|.
TGTGCCAGCAGCTTGGGGGGCCAGTTAGGGTACGAGCAGTACTTC
CASSLGGQLGYEQYF